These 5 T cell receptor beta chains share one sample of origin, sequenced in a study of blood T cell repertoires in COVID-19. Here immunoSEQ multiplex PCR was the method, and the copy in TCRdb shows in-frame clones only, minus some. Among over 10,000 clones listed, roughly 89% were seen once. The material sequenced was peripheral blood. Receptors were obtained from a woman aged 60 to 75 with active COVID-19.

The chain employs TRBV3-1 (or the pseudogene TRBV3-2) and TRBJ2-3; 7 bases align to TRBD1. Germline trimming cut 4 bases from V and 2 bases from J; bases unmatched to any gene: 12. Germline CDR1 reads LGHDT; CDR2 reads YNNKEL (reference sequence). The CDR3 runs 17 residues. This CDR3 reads CASSRGIGTVYTDTQYF. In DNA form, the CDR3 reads TGTGCCAGCAGCCGCGGTATCGGGACAGTGTACACAGATACGCAGTATTTT.

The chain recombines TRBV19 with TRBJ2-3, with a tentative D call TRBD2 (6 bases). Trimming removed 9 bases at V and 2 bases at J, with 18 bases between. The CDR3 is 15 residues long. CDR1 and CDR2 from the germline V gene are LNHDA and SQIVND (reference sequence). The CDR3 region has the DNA TGTGCCAGCCGCTTAGCGGCTATAGCCACAGATACGCAGTATTTT. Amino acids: CASRLAAIATDTQYF.

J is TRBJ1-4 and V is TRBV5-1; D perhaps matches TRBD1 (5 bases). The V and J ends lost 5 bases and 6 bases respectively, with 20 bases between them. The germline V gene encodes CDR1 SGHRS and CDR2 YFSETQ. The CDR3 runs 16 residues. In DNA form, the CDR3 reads TGCGCCAGCAGATCGATTTCAGGGTTTTCAGATGAAAAACTGTTTTTT. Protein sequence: CASRSISGFSDEKLFF.

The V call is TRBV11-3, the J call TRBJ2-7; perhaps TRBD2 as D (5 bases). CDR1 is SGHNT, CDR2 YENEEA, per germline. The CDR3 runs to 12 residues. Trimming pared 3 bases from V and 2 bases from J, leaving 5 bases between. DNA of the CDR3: TGTGCCAGCAGCTTGGAGGCCTACGAGCAGTACGTC. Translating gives CASSLEAYEQYV.

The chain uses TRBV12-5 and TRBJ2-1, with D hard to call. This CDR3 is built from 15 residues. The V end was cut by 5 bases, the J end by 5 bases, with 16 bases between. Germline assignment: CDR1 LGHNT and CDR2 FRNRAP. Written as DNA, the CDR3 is TGTGCTAGTGGTCCCCCTCTTTATCAGAACAATGAGCAGTTCTTC. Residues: CASGPPLYQNNEQFF.